This T cell receptor beta chain emerged from a study of blood T cells in healthy people across ages. A second PCR of about 7 to 11 cycles used a sample-barcoded 5' primer and a J-beta primer mix. TCRdb processed the 5' RACE reads anew with MiXCR; each CDR3 protein has one entry. This sample has roughly 640,000 distinct CDR3 sequences; approximately 30% occur once, and the top ten carry 15% to 19%. The CDR3 is 14 amino acids. Unmatched junction bases numbered 4, after V lost 1 base and J lost 3 bases. Germline values: CDR1 DFQATT, CDR2 SNEGSKA (reference sequence). Extraction yielded at least 6 micrograms of total RNA per sample. This clonotype was found many times.

The receptor was isolated from an elderly woman in good health. The material sequenced was blood. The chain has TRBV20-1 and TRBJ2-7; TRBD1 aligns across 9 bases. CDR3 region: CSARARDRDYEQYF. The CDR3 nucleotides read TGCAGTGCTAGAGCACGGGACAGGGACTACGAGCAGTACTTC.